The 29 T cell receptor beta chains below were found in one sample sequenced in a study of T cells in Graves' hyperthyroidism and ophthalmopathy. Authors of the study amplified TCR beta CDR3 regions from RNA transcripts. Carried out on the TCR CDR3, a first-round RT-PCR used the HTBI primer set. Each CDR3 protein gets one entry after TCRdb re-called the multiplex PCR reads with MiXCR. The data contain around 620,000 distinct CDR3 sequences, about 14% of them seen just once; the ten biggest clones take up roughly 7.7%. The sample comprised blood. The receptors derive from a woman between 18 and 29 years old with Graves' ophthalmopathy.

This clonotype was counted many times. The chain couples TRBV12-3 or TRBV12-4 to TRBJ1-2; D may be TRBD1 (6 bases). With 3 bases removed from V and 8 bases from J, the gap between germline ends came to 13 bases. This CDR3 has 13 residues. CDR3 sequence: CASSFVGALGYTF. CDR3 nucleotides: TGTGCCAGCAGTTTTGTGGGGGCGTTAGGCTACACCTTC.

This clonotype was recorded many times. V is TRBV30 and J is TRBJ1-2; D may be TRBD1 (6 bases). CDR3 length: 16 amino acids. Trimming left V 6 bases short and J 1 base short, with 21 bases between. The germline gives CDR1 GTSNPN, CDR2 SVGIG (reference sequence). CDR3 in amino acids: CACGQIQGFGNYGYTF. The CDR3 nucleotides read TGTGCCTGCGGCCAGATACAGGGATTCGGTAACTATGGCTACACCTTC.

At least ten counts were recorded for this clonotype. This rearrangement joins TRBV28 to TRBJ1-2; 10 bases align to TRBD1. CDR3 length: 18 amino acids. From germline, CDR1 is MDHEN and CDR2 SYDVKM. The V segment lost 4 bases and the J segment 2 bases; nucleotides outside the gene matches: 13. The CDR3 loop reads CASSSNGGQGRGNYGYTF. The CDR3 DNA sequence: TGTGCCAGCAGTTCTAATGGGGGACAGGGGAGAGGCAACTATGGCTACACCTTC.

This clonotype was found many times. This rearrangement joins TRBV11-2 to TRBJ2-3; D gene ambiguous. CDR3 length: 14 residues. Germline V gene data show CDR1 as SGHAT and CDR2 as FQNNGV. The germline V and J ends were trimmed by 1 base and 3 bases, with 8 bases remaining between them. CDR3 nucleotide sequence: TGTGCCAGCAGCTTAGTGCTAGGGACAGATACGCAGTATTTT. As protein: CASSLVLGTDTQYF. Full variable domain (missing parts from reference TRBV11-2 and TRBJ2-3): EAGVAQSPRYKIIEKRQSVAFWCNPISGHATLYWYQQILGQGPKLLIQFQNNGVVDDSQLPKDRFSAERLKGVDSTLKIQPAKLEDSAVYLCASSLVLGTDTQYFGPGTRLTVL.

The table lists this clonotype with many counts. The genes are TRBV7-2 and TRBJ2-4, with 13 bases aligning to TRBD2. After removal of 5 bases from V and 0 bases from J, the junction contained 13 bases not matched to a gene. Germline V gene data show CDR1 as SGHTA and CDR2 as FQGNSA. CDR3 length: 20 amino acids. The CDR3 loop reads CASSNGRTSGRGLAKNIQYF. In DNA, the CDR3 is TGTGCCAGCAGCAACGGACGGACTAGCGGGAGAGGTCTAGCCAAAAACATTCAGTACTTC.

This clonotype was detected ten times or more. The chain recombines TRBV11-3 with TRBJ2-4; 13 bases align to TRBD2. The CDR3 length is 21 residues. Germline assignment: CDR1 SGHNT and CDR2 YENEEA. J was trimmed by 3 bases and V by 4 bases; bases with no gene match: 18. CDR3 residues: CASSSRGGTSGIRLVKNIQYF. CDR3 in DNA: TGTGCCAGCAGCTCCCGAGGGGGGACTAGCGGGATTCGGTTGGTCAAAAACATTCAGTACTTC.

The chain is built from TRBV6-1 and TRBJ1-2; D not certain. The germline V and J ends were trimmed by 6 bases and 7 bases, with 12 bases remaining between them. The CDR3 consists of 12 residues. CDR1 is MNHNS, CDR2 SASEGT, per germline. The CDR3: CASSEFGFGYTF. The CDR3 nucleotides read TGTGCCAGCAGCGAATTTGGGTTTGGCTACACCTTC.

Points on this clonotype: At one end, the junction sequence differs from germline, possibly due to a read error. The genes are TRBV28 and TRBJ1-6, with a possible D match to TRBD1 (5 bases). Germline V lookup: CDR1 MDHEN, CDR2 SYDVKM. The CDR3 consists of 10 residues. The CDR3 nucleotides read TGTGCCAGTGGGGCGCGGCTACGATACTTT. Encoded protein: CASGARLRYF. Looking up the rest from reference TRBV28 and TRBJ1-6 gives the full variable domain: DVKVTQSSRYLVKRTGEKVFLECVQDMDHENMFWYRQDPGLGLRLIYFSYDVKMKEKGDIPEGYSVSREKKERFSLILESASTNQTSMYLCASGARLRYFGNGTRLTVT.

A few counts support this clonotype. V gene TRBV7-9 combines with J gene TRBJ1-4, with D unresolved. V was clipped by 6 bases and J by 0 bases, with 11 bases between them. The CDR3 consists of 15 residues. Germline V gives CDR1 SEHNR, CDR2 FQNEAQ (reference sequence). CDR3 in DNA: TGTGCCAGCAGTGGAACAGACGCAACTAATGAAAAACTGTTTTTT. It specifies CASSGTDATNEKLFF.

This clonotype was seen more than once but under ten times. V gene TRBV15 combines with J gene TRBJ2-1; D unresolved. Trimming removed 3 bases at V and 2 bases at J, with 11 bases between. In germline, CDR1 is LNHNV, CDR2 YYDKDF (reference sequence). The CDR3 covers 15 residues. The CDR3 nucleotides read TGTGCCACCAGCAGTGACCTACCTACCTACAATGAGCAGTTCTTC. Protein sequence: CATSSDLPTYNEQFF.

In this sample, this clonotype turned up many times. The CDR3 region is CASSLGTEGDTQYF. CDR3 DNA: TGTGCCAGCAGTCTCGGGACAGAAGGAGATACGCAGTATTTT. The chain combines TRBV12-3 or TRBV12-4 with TRBJ2-3; 7 nucleotides agree with TRBD1. The junction had 7 bases not matched to a gene; V was cut back by 5 bases and J by 5 bases. The CDR3 covers 14 residues.

The chain links TRBV25-1 to TRBJ1-1, with D unresolved. From germline, CDR1 is MGHDK and CDR2 SYGVNS. The CDR3 sequence is 12 residues long. V lost 10 bases and J lost 1, with 10 bases in between. CDR3 in amino acids: CATDARNTEAFF. CDR3 coding DNA: TGTGCCACCGACGCCAGGAACACTGAAGCTTTCTTT. The full variable domain, in which reference TRBV25-1 and TRBJ1-1 provide the parts outside the CDR3, is EADIYQTPRYLVIGTGKKITLECSQTMGHDKMYWYQQDPGMELHLIHYSYGVNSTEKGDLSSESTVSRIRTEHFPLTLESARPSHTSQYLCATDARNTEAFFGQGTRLTVV.

This clonotype came up many times. The genes are TRBV9 and TRBJ2-7, with 7 bases lining up with TRBD1. Germline lookup yields CDR1 SGDLS and CDR2 YYNGEE. The junction had 4 bases not matched to a gene; V was cut back by 7 bases and J by 0 bases. This CDR3 is built from 13 residues. In DNA form, the CDR3 reads TGTGCCAGCGCGACAGGGAGCTCCTACGAGCAGTACTTC. It translates to CASATGSSYEQYF.

Details on this clonotype: This may arise from a read error, as a much more abundant clone is one base away. V and J are TRBV6-1 and TRBJ2-1; D remains ambiguous. The CDR3 totals 12 residues. Germline lookup yields CDR1 MNHNS and CDR2 SASEGT. DNA of the CDR3: TGTGCCAGCACCACACGGTTATCTGAGCAGCTCTTC. Translating it yields CASTTRLSEQLF.

Ten or more counts support this clonotype. This chain joins TRBV7-2 and TRBJ2-7; D might be TRBD1 or TRBD2, each matching 5 bases. Germline V gene sequence: CDR1 SGHTA, CDR2 FQGNSA. V was pared by 7 bases and J by 3 bases, with 16 bases between. The CDR3 runs to 14 residues. The CDR3 bases are TGTGCCAGCACCCCTGGGGGTCTGAGCTACGAGCAGTACTTC. Protein: CASTPGGLSYEQYF. Variable domain in full (rest from reference TRBV7-2 and TRBJ2-7): GAGVSQSPSNKVTEKGKDVELRCDPISGHTALYWYRQSLGQGLEFLIYFQGNSAPDKSGLPSDRFSAERTGGSVSTLTIQRTQQEDSAVYLCASTPGGLSYEQYFGPGTRLTVT.

This clonotype was counted at least ten times. V is TRBV9 and J is TRBJ2-1, with 10 bases matching TRBD2. The CDR3 sequence is 16 residues long. Germline trimming cut 4 bases from V and 5 bases from J; bases unmatched to any gene: 9. Germline V gene lookup returns CDR1 SGDLS and CDR2 YYNGEE. DNA of the CDR3: TGTGCCAGCAGCCCACCGGGACTAGCGTCTCACAATGAGCAGTTCTTC. Translating gives CASSPPGLASHNEQFF.

On this clonotype: This sequence may be a read error, since a much larger clone differs from it by one base. The chain is built from TRBV11-2 and TRBJ2-2, with TRBD2 matching over 12 bases. V trimming: 5 bases; J trimming: 6 bases; junction bases outside the gene matches: 19. The CDR3 is 20 residues long. The germline V gene has CDR1 SGHAT and CDR2 FQNNGV. The CDR3 loop reads CASSPRPHVGLAGKSGELFF. For the CDR3, the DNA is TGTGCCAGCAGCCCCAGACCCCATGTTGGACTAGCGGGAAAATCCGGGGAGCTGTTTTTT.

This clonotype was seen repeatedly, ten times or more. V is TRBV28 and J is TRBJ2-1, with TRBD1 matching 9 bases. This CDR3 has 14 amino acids. Trimming cost V 4 bases and J 8 bases; bases outside gene matches: 6. Germline-derived CDR1 and CDR2 are MDHEN and SYDVKM. The CDR3 coding sequence is TGTGCCAGCAGTTCGGGACAGGGAATTGATGAGCAGTTCTTC. Amino acid sequence: CASSSGQGIDEQFF.

This clonotype was detected ten times or more. The chain recombines TRBV6-1 with TRBJ2-5; D remains ambiguous. The length of the CDR3 is 14 residues. Germline CDR1 MNHNS, CDR2 SASEGT. The V end was cut by 5 bases, the J end by 2 bases, with 12 bases between. The CDR3 region has the DNA TGTGCCAGCAGTTATCTGGCCCTTCAAGAGACCCAGTACTTC. Its protein is CASSYLALQETQYF.

In its sample, this clonotype was seen a few times. The V call is TRBV6-2 or TRBV6-3, the J call TRBJ2-3, with D unresolved. Germline CDR1 and CDR2: MNHEY and SVGEGT. V lost 7 bases, J lost 9 bases, and 17 bases lay in between. This CDR3 spans 13 amino acids. The CDR3 sequence is CASNKIGVGTQYF. The DNA for the CDR3 is TGTGCCAGCAATAAGATCGGTGTTGGCACGCAGTATTTT.

The chain uses TRBV6-5 and TRBJ1-2; D is perhaps TRBD1 (6 bases). The V gene's germline CDR1 is MNHEY and CDR2 SVGAGI. This CDR3 spans 16 amino acids. The V end was cut by 0 bases, the J end by 0 bases, with 11 bases between. CDR3 protein: CASSYSDSGPNYGYTF. CDR3 DNA sequence: TGTGCCAGCAGTTACTCGGACAGCGGTCCTAACTATGGCTACACCTTC.

The gene calls are TRBV6-1 and TRBJ1-2; 8 nucleotides line up with TRBD1. This CDR3 has 14 amino acids. J was trimmed by 8 bases and V by 6 bases; bases with no gene match: 11. Germline V gene sequence: CDR1 MNHNS, CDR2 SASEGT. CDR3 residues: CASSDGQGTIGYTF. The CDR3 nucleotides read TGTGCCAGCAGCGACGGACAGGGCACTATCGGCTACACCTTC.

This clonotype has more than one count but fewer than ten. For the CDR3, the DNA is TGTGCCAGTAGTACCTCCAGAGTATTAGCGTCAGTCTACGAGCAGTACTTC. It yields the protein CASSTSRVLASVYEQYF. The genes are TRBV19 and TRBJ2-7; the D gene is possibly TRBD2 (5 bases). The germline CDR1 and CDR2 sequences are LNHDA and SQIVND (reference sequence). This CDR3 comprises 17 residues. V was cut by 4 bases and J by 3 bases, with 22 bases left in between.

This clonotype appeared a few times. This rearrangement joins TRBV12-3 or TRBV12-4 to TRBJ1-5, with 7 bases that match TRBD1. CDR3 size: 14 residues. Losses at the gene ends were 4 bases for V and 4 bases for J; bases not matched to a gene: 4. CDR3 DNA: TGTGCCAGCAGTTGGGGACAGCTAAATCAGCCCCAGCATTTT. It is translated as CASSWGQLNQPQHF.

This clonotype was counted ten times or more. V usage is TRBV15 and J usage is TRBJ1-2; D uncertain. This CDR3 region has 13 residues. Deletions cut 0 bases from V and 6 bases from J, with 8 bases between. Germline V gives CDR1 LNHNV, CDR2 YYDKDF (reference sequence). The CDR3 reads CATSRDGDHGYTF. DNA for the CDR3: TGTGCCACCAGCAGAGACGGGGATCATGGCTACACCTTC.

This clonotype was seen ten or more times. The genes are TRBV28 and TRBJ2-1, with D perhaps given as TRBD1 or TRBD2 (6 bases each). CDR1 and CDR2 (germline): MDHEN, SYDVKM. V was cut by 0 bases and J by 8 bases, with 17 bases left in between. The CDR3 runs to 16 residues. The chain's CDR3 is CASSLWAVRGVDEQFF. CDR3 nucleotides: TGTGCCAGCAGTTTATGGGCAGTGAGGGGGGTTGATGAGCAGTTCTTC.

This clonotype came up a few times. The chain couples TRBV6-1 to TRBJ2-1; 12 nucleotides match TRBD2. The CDR3 spans 16 residues. Looked up from germline, CDR1 is MNHNS and CDR2 is SASEGT. V gave up 6 bases and J gave up 5 bases; unmatched junction bases: 8. In DNA form, the CDR3 reads TGTGCCAGCAGCTTTCGACTAGCGGGAGTGAACAATGAGCAGTTCTTC. Amino acids: CASSFRLAGVNNEQFF.

The V call is TRBV5-6, the J call TRBJ2-3, with D tentatively TRBD2 (6 bases). V shed 0 bases and J shed 6 bases, with 11 bases lying between them. Germline values: CDR1 SGHDT, CDR2 YYEEEE. This CDR3 is 14 amino acids long. In DNA form, the CDR3 reads TGTGCCAGCAGCTTGGTTCGGGGGAGGGATACGCAGTATTTT. Its protein is CASSLVRGRDTQYF.

This clonotype occurred many times. The chain is built from TRBV4-1 and TRBJ1-4; 9 nucleotides agree with TRBD1. This CDR3 is 20 amino acids long. Germline CDR1 and CDR2: MGHRA and YSYEKL. Trimming took 1 base from V and 1 from J; bases not matched to a gene: 13. The CDR3 coding sequence is TGCGCCAGCAGCCAAGCCTTACAGGGGGCAGGTGTGGGAACTAATGAAAAACTGTTTTTT. It is translated as CASSQALQGAGVGTNEKLFF.